The T cell receptor (beta chain) under discussion was sequenced for a study of cytomegalovirus exposure and HLA in healthy donors. V was clipped by 6 bases and J by 3 bases, with 12 bases between them. The CDR3 is 13 amino acids. Primers for the PCR totalled 60 Vbeta and 13 Jbeta. Profiling relied on immunoSEQ multiplex PCR, and the TCRdb table lists in-frame clones only, not all of them. In the table there are 180,000 or so clones, 65% to 75% of which are singletons. Study observations and caveats: In a later analysis, donors in an Asian-associated ancestry cluster reportedly had fewer N-insertions in productive TCRs than the cohort mean. In a later analysis, a missense DCLRE1C variant was linked to TCR beta V- and J-gene trimming. In a later analysis, several top co-occurrence clusters appeared linked to parvovirus B19, influenza, CMV and Epstein-Barr virus.

As concerns this clone: No antigen is known for it.

The genes are TRBV23-1 and TRBJ2-7; D is perhaps TRBD1 (5 bases). TRBV23-1 is designated an ORF whose function remains uncertain. The sample taken for sequencing was PBMCs. This TCR came from a human donor in good health. The CDR3 region is CASRTGLNYEQYF. CDR3 nucleotide sequence: TGCGCCAGCAGAACAGGCCTCAACTACGAGCAGTACTTC.